The text below deals with one T cell receptor beta chain. Antigen: not known. The PCR used 60 Vbeta and 13 Jbeta primers. TCRdb keeps only in-frame clones here, not all; method: immunoSEQ multiplex PCR. The data contain around 170,000 clones, about 79% of them singletons. This sample stems from a study of cytomegalovirus exposure and HLA in healthy donors. Broader study findings: Altogether, 150 to 200 TCR beta chains were recorded as cytomegalovirus-associated. Trimming of TCR beta V- and J-genes showed a link, identified in a later analysis, to a missense DCLRE1C variant. Only CMV serostatus was available as immune exposure information. It was reported that the classifier diagnosed cytomegalovirus status with high specificity and sensitivity in both the original and validation cohorts.

Germline values: CDR1 SEHNR, CDR2 FQNEAQ (reference sequence). Losses at the gene ends were 1 base for V and 3 bases for J; bases not matched to a gene: 5. CDR3 length: 16 residues. The gene calls are TRBV7-9 and TRBJ1-5; TRBD1 agrees at 8 bases. This receptor was identified in a man aged 18 to 30 in good health and CMV-seronegative. The specimen sequenced was PBMCs. CDR3 in DNA: TGTGCCAGCAGCTTAGAGGACAGGGCTTCCAATCAGCCCCAGCATTTT. Amino acids: CASSLEDRASNQPQHF.